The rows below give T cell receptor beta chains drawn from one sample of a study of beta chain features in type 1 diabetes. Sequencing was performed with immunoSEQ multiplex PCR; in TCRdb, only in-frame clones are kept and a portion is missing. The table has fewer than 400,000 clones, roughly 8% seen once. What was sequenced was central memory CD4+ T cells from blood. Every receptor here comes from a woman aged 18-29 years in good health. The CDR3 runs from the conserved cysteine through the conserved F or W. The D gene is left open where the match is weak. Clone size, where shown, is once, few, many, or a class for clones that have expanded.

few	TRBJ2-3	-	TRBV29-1	TGCAGCGTTGAAGACAGGGTACTAGCAAAGGGGGTAGATACGCAGTATTTT	CSVEDRVLAKGVDTQYF
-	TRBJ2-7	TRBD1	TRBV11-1	TGTGCCAGCAGCTTAGGGACAGGGCCCTACGAGCAGTACTTC	CASSLGTGPYEQYF
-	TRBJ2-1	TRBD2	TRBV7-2	TGTGCCAGCAGCTTAAGTTTCGTCGGCTTTCGGACTAGCCAGAATGAGCAGTTCTTC	CASSLSFVGFRTSQNEQFF
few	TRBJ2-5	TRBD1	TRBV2	TGTGCCAGCAGGGGACAGCTCACTCTTCAAGAGACCCAGTACTTC	CASRGQLTLQETQYF
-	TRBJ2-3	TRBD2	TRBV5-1	TGCGCCAGCAGCCACGGGACTAGCGGCACAGATACGCAGTATTTT	CASSHGTSGTDTQYF
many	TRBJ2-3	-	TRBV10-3	TGTGCCATCAGTGAAGTCACAGATACGCAGTATTTT	CAISEVTDTQYF
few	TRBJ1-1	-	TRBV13	TGTGCCAGCAGCTCAGCTAAAGACAGGAAAGACACTGAAGCTTTCTTT	CASSSAKDRKDTEAFF
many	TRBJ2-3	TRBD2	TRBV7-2	TGTGCCAGCAGCTATGAACTAGCGGGGAGCACAGATACGCAGTATTTT	CASSYELAGSTDTQYF
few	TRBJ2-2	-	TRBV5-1	TGCGCCAGCAGCTTGGACATCCGTACCGGGGAGCTGTTTTTT	CASSLDIRTGELFF
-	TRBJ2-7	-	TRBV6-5	TGTGCCAGCAGCCCATTCAGAAGCCCCTACGAGCAGTACTTC	CASSPFRSPYEQYF
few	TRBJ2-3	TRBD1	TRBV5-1	TGCGCCAGCAGCCAGGGACAGCCAAGCACAGATACGCAGTATTTT	CASSQGQPSTDTQYF
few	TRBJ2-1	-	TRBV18	TGTGCCAGCTCACCACCGGGGCAGGATGAGCAGTTCTTC	CASSPPGQDEQFF
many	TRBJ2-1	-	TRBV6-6	TGTGCCAGCACCGGATCTAGCTCCTACAATGAGCAGTTCTTC	CASTGSSSYNEQFF
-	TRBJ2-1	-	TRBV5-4	TGTGCCAGCAGCTTGGTACAATCTGGGTACAATGAGCAGTTCTTC	CASSLVQSGYNEQFF
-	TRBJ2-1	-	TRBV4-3	TGCGCCAGCAGCCGGCAAGATATTAGCGTTACCCACAATGAGCAGTTCTTC	CASSRQDISVTHNEQFF